This section outlines one TCR beta chain sequence together with its context. This entry comes from a study of blood T cell repertoires in COVID-19. Study in general: PBMCs, B-cell-depleted T cells, or T cells provided the cDNA or gDNA that made up the material.

The CDR3 is made up of 14 amino acids. The V gene end was trimmed by 6 bases and the J gene end by 5 bases; junction bases not matched to a gene: 8. Per germline, CDR1 MNHNY and CDR2 SVGAGI (reference sequence). In the authors' workflow: It was from reference gene primer amplification that nucleated cell counts were estimated. The assay was immunoSEQ multiplex PCR, and TCRdb's table has in-frame clones only and misses some. That table is the source of V, J and clone size, and D and trimming were worked out from the DNA. In the table there are about 150,000 clones, roughly 89% of which are singletons.

The specimen was peripheral blood. This receptor was obtained from a man in his 60s with active or convalescent COVID-19. V is TRBV6-6 and J is TRBJ1-2; 8 bases fit TRBD1. This chain's CDR3 is CASSPFDRGYGYTF. As DNA, the CDR3 is TGTGCCAGCAGCCCATTCGACAGGGGATATGGCTACACCTTC.